This T cell receptor beta chain stems from a study of blood T cell repertoires in COVID-19. Study context: Sample material is recorded as cDNA or gDNA derived from T cells, B-cell-depleted T cells, or PBMCs.

Original handling: Amplification of reference gene primers was used by the study to estimate nucleated cell counts. Assay: immunoSEQ multiplex PCR; the TCRdb copy retains only in-frame clones and omits some. V and J calls and clone size are those listed in that table; D and trimming were worked out from the DNA. The data contain around 70,000 clones, 87% of them seen just once; the ten biggest clones take up about 7%. The germline gives CDR1 MNHEY, CDR2 SVGEGT. V was clipped by 5 bases and J by 8 bases, with 16 bases between them. There are 14 residues in the CDR3. The sequencing sample was made of peripheral blood. The J gene is TRBJ2-1, the V gene TRBV6-2 or TRBV6-3; no reliable D call. This receptor was obtained from a man in his forties or fifties with active COVID-19. CDR3 region: CASSTNRMGHEQFF. In DNA form, the CDR3 reads TGTGCCAGCAGTACCAATAGGATGGGCCATGAGCAGTTCTTC.